This T cell receptor beta chain comes out of a study of shared clonotypes between healthy human individuals. Note on this clone: Its specificity is unknown.

Replicate PCRs run on sorted subsets employed around 200 ng DNA, around 27,000 T cell genomes. The table came from immunoSEQ multiplex PCR; TCRdb's copy has only in-frame clones and leaves some out. The sample holds about 980,000 clones, less than 85% seen once. Trimming pared 3 bases from V and 5 bases from J, leaving 7 bases between. Germline V gene lookup returns CDR1 GTSNPN and CDR2 SVGIG (reference sequence). The CDR3 has 11 residues. Study-wide results and caveats: Among a handful of donors, roughly 5% of naive CD4 clonotypes were found in common. Read depth was anticipated to influence clonotype sharing among donors. Few donors limited the genetic and exposure-history diversity represented.

The receptor's source is a man younger than 35 in good health. The rearrangement joins TRBV30 to TRBJ2-5, with no clear D. The sequenced sample was memory CD4+ T cells sorted from blood. Described subset: CD45RA-negative fraction. CDR3 sequence reads: CAWSMIETQYF. The CDR3 bases are TGTGCCTGGAGCATGATCGAGACCCAGTACTTC.